A single sample gave rise to the 5 T cell receptor beta chains below, sequenced in a study of tumor-infiltrating lymphocytes in primary liver carcinoma. From 450 to 550 ng total RNA, TCR beta cDNA was generated with a primer in the constant region. Three nested multiplex PCR rounds of slightly modified ARM-PCR generated TCR beta libraries. Both of the initial two PCR rounds ran for approximately 11 cycles and employed TRBV1-TRBV30 forward primers alongside a C-beta reverse primer. TCRdb independently ran MiXCR on the multiplex PCR reads; one entry per CDR3 protein. The sample contains about 320,000 distinct CDR3 sequences, more than 55% of which appear only once. Researchers drew blood RNA from unsorted whole blood and extracted germline DNA as well. Sample: peripheral blood. Receptor source: a man aged 40-55 years with primary liver carcinoma and hepatitis B virus infection.

About this clonotype itself: Relative to the germline gene, one junction end is altered; a read error may explain this. The J gene is TRBJ1-1, the V gene TRBV29-1; D is undetermined. Germline V gene sequence: CDR1 SQVTM, CDR2 ANQGSEA. The CDR3 sequence is 14 residues long. The CDR3 region has the DNA TGCAACGTTGAACTCAGTGAGAGGTACACTGAAGCTTTCTTT. As protein: CNVELSERYTEAFF.

This clonotype was recorded only once. Relative to the germline gene, one junction end is altered; a read error may explain this. The chain is built from TRBV4-2 and TRBJ2-1; 8 bases match TRBD2. CDR3 size: 15 residues. From germline, CDR1 is LGHNA and CDR2 YNFKEQ. CDR3 nucleotide sequence: TGTGCCGGCAGCTCGGGACTAGGCGGAAACAATGAGCAGTTCTTC. It yields the protein CAGSSGLGGNNEQFF.

The rearrangement joins TRBV20-1 to TRBJ2-1; 9 positions match TRBD2. From germline, CDR1 is DFQATT and CDR2 SNEGSKA (reference sequence). CDR3 length equals 14 residues. V shed 5 bases, J shed 12 bases, and the junction held 14 bases outside the gene matches. The CDR3 DNA follows: TGCAGTGCTCCGGGGGTAGCGGGAGTTAATAGGCAGTTCTTC. Its translation is CSAPGVAGVNRQFF.

On this clonotype itself: A single base separates this from a much larger clone, so it may be a read error. The rearrangement links TRBV7-9 to TRBJ1-2; TRBD1 is a possible D gene (5 bases). Germline V CDR1 and CDR2: SEHNR, FQNEAQ (reference sequence). The CDR3 extends over 16 amino acids. CDR3 protein: CASSQAGAVTNYGNTF. For the CDR3, the DNA is TGTGCCAGCAGCCAGGCTGGGGCCGTTACTAACTATGGCAACACCTTC.

This clonotype was counted a single time. This clone may be a read error of a much larger clone one base away. The rearrangement links TRBV6-1 to TRBJ1-5, with D unresolved. The CDR3 spans 15 residues. Germline-derived CDR1 and CDR2 are MNHNS and SASEGT. This CDR3 reads CSSSEWRGSDQPQHF. DNA for the CDR3: TGTTCCAGCAGTGAATGGAGAGGGAGCGATCAGCCCCAGCATTTT.